The next 31 T cell receptor beta chains were all read from a single sample in a study of CD8 T cells in Susac syndrome (dated by TCRdb to the late 2010s). The library came from the immunoSEQ multiplex PCR assay. RNA was extracted using the RNeasy kit, and about 0.45 to 1 ug of the RNA was reverse transcribed with random hexamers. In-frame beta chains were kept once TCRdb had trimmed the public reads at Q25 with fastp and called clones with MiXCR. Identical CDR3 proteins give one entry, which carries the most common genes and DNA. Within this sample are around 80,000 distinct CDR3 sequences, with about 93% of them counted one time only. The top ten clones comprise about 0.25% of the sample. The specimen sequenced was CD8+ T cells from PBMCs. These receptors were taken from a human donor in good health.

The V gene is TRBV6-5, the J gene TRBJ2-7, with TRBD2 identical over 8 bases. The CDR3 spans 14 residues. CDR1 is MNHEY, CDR2 SVGAGI, per germline. The J segment lost 3 bases and the V segment lost 4 bases, leaving 5 bases of the junction unmatched. CDR3 in DNA: TGTGCCAGCAGTTTCGGGGGGGCGCTCTACGAGCAGTACTTC. Translating it yields CASSFGGALYEQYF.

The chain is built from TRBV30 and TRBJ2-1; D uncertain. This CDR3 comprises 12 residues. Germline loops: CDR1 GTSNPN, CDR2 SVGIG (reference sequence). Trimming took 0 bases from V and 7 from J, leaving 7 bases between them. CDR3 nucleotides: TGTGCCTGGAGTGTAATTAGGAATGAGCAGTTCTTC. Translated, it gives CAWSVIRNEQFF. The variable domain in full, completed from reference TRBV30 and TRBJ2-1, reads SQTIHQWPATLVQPVGSPLSLECTVEGTSNPNLYWYRQAAGRGLQLLFYSVGIGQISSEVPQNLSASRPQDRQFILSSKKLLLSDSGFYLCAWSVIRNEQFFGPGTRLTVL.

This chain links TRBV29-1 with TRBJ2-3; TRBD2 is a possible D gene (6 bases). The V end was cut by 4 bases, the J end by 4 bases, with 18 bases between. The CDR3 has 15 amino acids. Per the germline V gene, CDR1 is SQVTM and CDR2 is ANQGSEA. The CDR3 loop is CSVVRRAKVADTQYF. The CDR3 bases are TGCAGCGTTGTAAGGAGGGCCAAAGTTGCAGATACGCAGTATTTT.

The chain joins TRBV19 to TRBJ2-5; D is unresolved. This CDR3 is built from 12 residues. V was cut by 4 bases and J by 4 bases, with 7 bases left in between. Germline-derived CDR1 and CDR2 are LNHDA and SQIVND (reference sequence). CDR3 DNA sequence: TGTGCCAGTAGTAACCGGGTAGAGACCCAGTACTTC. Its protein product is CASSNRVETQYF.

The genes are TRBV3-1 and TRBJ2-2; TRBD2 matches at 8 bases. The junction had 15 bases not matched to a gene; V was cut back by 0 bases and J by 6 bases. CDR3 size: 19 residues. Germline V gene sequence: CDR1 LGHDT, CDR2 YNNKEL (reference sequence). CDR3: CASSQDPSTTSAWAGELFF. The CDR3 DNA reads as TGTGCCAGCAGCCAAGATCCGAGCACGACTAGCGCATGGGCCGGGGAGCTGTTTTTT.

Here the CDR3 DNA reads TGTGCCAGCAGTTACTCGGTCGGGGAGCTGTTTTTT. The encoded protein is CASSYSVGELFF. The chain uses TRBV6-2 or TRBV6-3 and TRBJ2-2; D gene ambiguous. CDR1 MNHEY and CDR2 SVGEGT come from the germline V gene. The CDR3 extends over 12 amino acids. V was shortened by 0 bases and J by 7 bases, with 3 bases between the two germline ends.

The V call is TRBV9, the J call TRBJ2-7; no clear D gene. This CDR3 has 14 residues. V lost 0 bases, J lost 9 bases, and 16 bases lay in between. The germline V gene has CDR1 SGDLS and CDR2 YYNGEE. The CDR3 reads CASSVGQSLVGQYF. The CDR3 DNA reads TGTGCCAGCAGCGTAGGCCAGTCTCTAGTAGGGCAGTACTTC.

The V and J genes are TRBV11-2 and TRBJ2-6; D possibly matches TRBD1 or TRBD2 (5 bases each). The CDR3 loop spans 17 amino acids. Per germline, CDR1 SGHAT and CDR2 FQNNGV. Trimming took 4 bases from V and 3 from J, leaving 16 bases between them. CDR3 sequence (DNA): TGTGCCAGCAGCTCCCCCCGGGGCGGAGGTGGGGCCAACGTCCTGACTTTC. Amino acids: CASSSPRGGGGANVLTF.

The rearrangement links TRBV29-1 to TRBJ2-3, with a possible D match to TRBD1 (5 bases). There are 13 residues in the CDR3. The V and J ends lost 3 bases and 6 bases respectively, with 13 bases between them. CDR1 and CDR2 from the germline V gene are SQVTM and ANQGSEA. CDR3 residues: CSVDFRAVDTQYF. DNA for the CDR3: TGCAGCGTTGACTTCAGGGCTGTGGATACGCAGTATTTT.

The V call is TRBV27, the J call TRBJ2-3; D not resolved. The V gene's germline CDR1 is MNHEY and CDR2 SMNVEV (reference sequence). The V end lost 0 bases, the J end lost 6 bases, and 16 bases lay between the germline ends. CDR3 length: 16 amino acids. CDR3 in amino acids: CASSLSFYFTGDTQYF. In nucleotides, the CDR3 is TGTGCCAGCAGTTTATCCTTCTACTTCACCGGCGATACGCAGTATTTT.

This clonotype was found once. The genes are TRBV15 and TRBJ1-1; the D gene is possibly TRBD1 (6 bases). The CDR3 is made up of 12 amino acids. Germline-derived CDR1 and CDR2 are LNHNV and YYDKDF (reference sequence). V shed 3 bases and J shed 9 bases, with 11 bases lying between them. CDR3 sequence (DNA): TGTGCCACCAGCAGCCTCGGACAGAAAGCTTTCTTT. Its translation: CATSSLGQKAFF.

The V call is TRBV29-1, the J call TRBJ2-1; D not resolved. The CDR3 loop spans 14 amino acids. V was trimmed by 3 bases and J by 4 bases, leaving 13 bases between them. Germline CDR1 and CDR2: SQVTM and ANQGSEA. CDR3 loop: CSVELWALYNEQFF. The CDR3 region has the DNA TGCAGCGTTGAGTTGTGGGCCCTTTACAATGAGCAGTTCTTC.

This chain uses TRBV4-3 with TRBJ2-3; TRBD1 is a possible D gene (5 bases). This CDR3 has 16 residues. Trimming left V 0 bases short and J 2 bases short, with 12 bases between. The germline CDR1 and CDR2 sequences are LGHNA and YSLEER. The CDR3 reads CASSQDLSTATDTQYF. The CDR3 coding sequence is TGCGCCAGCAGCCAAGACCTATCGACAGCCACAGATACGCAGTATTTT.

The rearrangement joins TRBV9 to TRBJ1-5; 9 nucleotides align to TRBD1. The CDR3 spans 14 residues. Germline trimming cut 2 bases from V and 9 bases from J; bases unmatched to any gene: 6. Germline V gives CDR1 SGDLS, CDR2 YYNGEE. In DNA, the CDR3 is TGTGCCAGCAGCGTCGGGACAGGGATTGGGCCCCAGCATTTT. Its protein product is CASSVGTGIGPQHF. Full variable domain (outside the CDR3, taken from reference TRBV9 and TRBJ1-5): DSGVTQTPKHLITATGQRVTLRCSPRSGDLSVYWYQQSLDQGLQFLIQYYNGEERAKGNILERFSAQQFPDLHSELNLSSLELGDSALYFCASSVGTGIGPQHFGDGTRLSIL.

This chain connects TRBV4-3 to TRBJ1-2, with 8 nucleotides matching TRBD1. Germline V gives CDR1 LGHNA, CDR2 YSLEER. There are 15 residues in the CDR3. V was pared by 0 bases and J by 4 bases, with 4 bases of the junction left unmatched. Written as DNA, the CDR3 is TGCGCCAGCAGCCAAGATGTCGGGACAGGCTATGGCTACACCTTC. It specifies CASSQDVGTGYGYTF.

The gene calls are TRBV11-2 and TRBJ2-7; 8 positions agree with TRBD1. V shed 5 bases and J 3 bases; nucleotides not matched to a gene: 6. This CDR3 comprises 14 residues. Looked up from germline, CDR1 is SGHAT and CDR2 is FQNNGV. The CDR3 region is CASSPGQGYYEQYF. CDR3 nucleotide sequence: TGTGCCAGCAGCCCCGGACAGGGATACTACGAGCAGTACTTC.

The chain joins TRBV4-3 to TRBJ2-1; the match to TRBD2 covers 13 bases. Trimming at V came to 7 bases and at J to 6 bases, leaving 6 bases not matched to a gene. CDR3 length: 15 amino acids. Germline-derived CDR1 and CDR2 are LGHNA and YSLEER. CDR3 nucleotides: TGCGCCAGCACCCCTAGGACTAGCGGGGGCAATGAGCAGTTCTTC. Encoded protein: CASTPRTSGGNEQFF.

V usage is TRBV29-1 and J usage is TRBJ1-2, with a possible D match to TRBD1 (5 bases). Germline CDR1 SQVTM, CDR2 ANQGSEA. V was cut by 2 bases and J by 6 bases, with 10 bases left in between. CDR3 length: 12 residues. The CDR3 sequence: CSVERTGHGYTF. The CDR3 DNA sequence: TGCAGCGTTGAAAGGACGGGACATGGCTACACCTTC.

The genes are TRBV27 and TRBJ2-5, with 13 bases aligning to TRBD2. Germline lookup yields CDR1 MNHEY and CDR2 SMNVEV (reference sequence). This CDR3 contains 15 residues. The V and J ends lost 5 bases and 5 bases, in that order; junction bases with no gene match: 5. The CDR3 bases are TGTGCCAGCAGTCAACTAGCGGGAGGGCTTGAGACCCAGTACTTC. It specifies CASSQLAGGLETQYF.

The chain employs TRBV9 and TRBJ1-6; perhaps TRBD1 as D (6 bases). The V and J ends lost 0 bases and 9 bases respectively, with 16 bases between them. Germline V gives CDR1 SGDLS, CDR2 YYNGEE. The CDR3 covers 16 residues. CDR3 sequence reads: CASSVATGGSGSPLHF. Written as DNA, the CDR3 is TGTGCCAGCAGCGTAGCTACCGGGGGCAGTGGTTCACCCCTCCACTTT.

The J gene is TRBJ2-5, the V gene TRBV24-1, with 9 bases that match TRBD1. Germline-derived CDR1 and CDR2 are KGHDR and SFDVKD. V was clipped by 4 bases and J by 4 bases; unmatched bases: 9. This CDR3 contains 16 residues. Written as DNA, the CDR3 is TGTGCCACCAGTGAGGGGGGACAGGGCCACGGAGAGACCCAGTACTTC. Its protein is CATSEGGQGHGETQYF.

The gene calls are TRBV4-1 and TRBJ1-5; 7 bases match TRBD1. Germline trimming cut 8 bases from V and 6 bases from J; bases unmatched to any gene: 7. The CDR3 covers 13 residues. Germline V gene data show CDR1 as MGHRA and CDR2 as YSYEKL. CDR3 nucleotide sequence: TGCGCCAGCGCGAGGGGGCCTGCTCAGCCCCAGCATTTT. It translates to CASARGPAQPQHF.

The table lists this clonotype with a count of one. The chain has TRBV5-4 and TRBJ1-2; perhaps TRBD1 as D (5 bases). CDR1 is SGHNT, CDR2 YYREEE, per germline (reference sequence). CDR3 length: 14 amino acids. Trimming stripped 5 bases from V and 0 bases from J, with 11 bases between. CDR3 sequence (DNA): TGTGCCAGCAGTTGGGACCAAGCTAACTATGGCTACACCTTC. The encoded protein is CASSWDQANYGYTF.

This clonotype was observed once. The chain couples TRBV7-3 to TRBJ2-3; tentatively, D is TRBD2 (5 bases). V was trimmed by 4 bases and J by 4 bases, leaving 12 bases between them. The germline gives CDR1 SGHTA, CDR2 FQGTGA. This CDR3 has 14 amino acids. The CDR3 sequence is CASSSAGGSDTQYF. In DNA, the CDR3 is TGTGCCAGCAGCTCGGCGGGCGGGTCAGATACGCAGTATTTT.

This CDR3 reads CASSYSGTGNYYGYTF. For the CDR3, the DNA is TGTGCCAGCAGTTATTCCGGGACAGGGAACTACTATGGCTACACCTTC. The chain employs TRBV6-2 or TRBV6-3 and TRBJ1-2; 9 bases fit TRBD1. CDR1 is MNHEY, CDR2 SVGEGT, per germline. The CDR3 extends over 16 amino acids. Unmatched junction bases numbered 8, after V lost 3 bases and J lost 3 bases.

The chain employs TRBV28 and TRBJ1-5; perhaps TRBD1 as D (6 bases). V was cut by 2 bases and J by 7 bases, with 12 bases left in between. The CDR3 runs to 14 residues. Germline V CDR1 and CDR2: MDHEN, SYDVKM. The chain's CDR3 is CASSLRGAEQPQHF. The CDR3 DNA sequence: TGTGCCAGCAGTTTAAGGGGGGCAGAACAGCCCCAGCATTTT.

J is TRBJ2-5 and V is TRBV7-6; 7 positions agree with TRBD1. V was clipped by 5 bases and J by 4 bases; unmatched bases: 16. CDR3 length equals 17 residues. In germline, CDR1 is SGHVS, CDR2 FNYEAQ. CDR3 amino acids: CASSPVLSSGTVETQYF. For the CDR3, the DNA is TGTGCCAGCAGCCCAGTGTTGAGCTCCGGGACAGTAGAGACCCAGTACTTC.

V is TRBV20-1 and J is TRBJ2-6; TRBD2 agrees at 11 bases. The CDR3 runs to 16 residues. V was clipped by 6 bases and J by 0 bases; unmatched bases: 4. CDR1 and CDR2 from the germline V gene are DFQATT and SNEGSKA (reference sequence). CDR3 sequence: CSAPTSGASGANVLTF. The CDR3 DNA reads TGCAGTGCCCCGACTAGCGGGGCCTCTGGGGCCAACGTCCTGACTTTC.

The chain is built from TRBV4-3 and TRBJ1-2; no reliable D call. V shed 0 bases and J shed 4 bases, with 9 bases lying between them. The CDR3 has 14 amino acids. CDR1 LGHNA and CDR2 YSLEER come from the germline V gene. CDR3 DNA sequence: TGCGCCAGCAGCCAAGATCAGGCCAGCTATGGCTACACCTTC. Translated: CASSQDQASYGYTF.

The chain has TRBV7-9 and TRBJ2-3; the D call may be TRBD1 or TRBD2 (5 bases each). Trimming pared 4 bases from V and 2 bases from J, leaving 13 bases between. This CDR3 spans 15 amino acids. Germline CDR1 reads SEHNR; CDR2 reads FQNEAQ (reference sequence). In DNA, the CDR3 is TGTGCCAGCAGCTCCCCCCAGGGAGCCACAGATACGCAGTATTTT. This codes for CASSSPQGATDTQYF.

In its sample, this clonotype was seen a few times. The chain recombines TRBV27 with TRBJ1-6; a weak D match, TRBD1 (5 bases). Trimming removed 2 bases at V and 19 bases at J, with 15 bases between. Germline V gene lookup returns CDR1 MNHEY and CDR2 SMNVEV (reference sequence). The CDR3 sequence is 12 residues long. CDR3 sequence: CASSLGDGSFHF. The CDR3, as DNA: TGTGCCAGCAGTTTAGGGGACGGTAGCTTTCACTTT.